This T cell receptor (beta chain) was observed in a study of T-cell reconstitution after alpha-beta-depleted transplantation in children. Points from the study as a whole: A year post-transplant, T-cell counts and diversity derived mostly from newly produced T cells. Day-60 TCRbeta diversity that was high in some patients was derived from surviving recipient T cells and thymic progenitors.

Unique molecular identifiers featured in how the TCRbeta library was prepared. TCRdb processed the PCR reads anew with MiXCR; each CDR3 protein has one entry. The data show 580,000 or so distinct CDR3 sequences, under 30% seen once. This clonotype has at least ten counts. The antigen remains unidentified. This specimen was PBMCs, mostly from graft donor cells, taken 360 days after TCRalphabeta/CD19-depleted stem cell transplant. The sequence was obtained from a boy under two years old who had a stem cell transplant for acute myeloid leukemia, so the T cells may come from the graft donor.

Here the CDR3 reads CASANPAGNGYTF. In DNA form, the CDR3 reads TGTGCCAGCGCAAATCCCGCGGGGAATGGCTACACCTTC. The rearrangement joins TRBV3-1 to TRBJ1-2, with D unclear. The length of the CDR3 is 13 residues. V lost 8 bases, J lost 6 bases, and 16 bases lay in between. CDR1 and CDR2 from the germline V gene are LGHDT and YNNKEL (reference sequence).